The rows below give T cell receptor beta chains drawn from one sample of a study of T cells in Graves' hyperthyroidism and ophthalmopathy. Each CDR3 protein is one row after TCRdb ran MiXCR on the multiplex PCR reads. The data show some 500,000 distinct CDR3 sequences, with approximately 25% seen just once and roughly 12% held by the top ten. The sequencing input was blood. Source of these receptors: a woman between 25 and 40 years old with Graves' ophthalmopathy. Both conserved end residues are part of each CDR3. D genes are given only for firm matches. The listing skips clone size in some rows; elsewhere it reads once, few, many or a size class.

clone_size: many
j_call: TRBJ1-1
v_call: TRBV5-1
d_call: NA
cdr3_nt: TGCGCCAGCAGAACAAGCAACACTGAAGCTTTCTTT
cdr3_aa: CASRTSNTEAFF

clone_size: NA
j_call: TRBJ1-1
v_call: TRBV6-5
d_call: NA
cdr3_nt: TGTGCCAGCAGTTACTCGACTGGAGGGGAAGCTTTCTTT
cdr3_aa: CASSYSTGGEAFF

clone_size: many
j_call: TRBJ2-7
v_call: TRBV5-1
d_call: TRBD2
cdr3_nt: TGCGCCAGCAGCGGGGGGACTAGCGGGGGTGTCGAGCAGTACTTC
cdr3_aa: CASSGGTSGGVEQYF

clone_size: few
j_call: TRBJ1-2
v_call: TRBV24-1
d_call: NA
cdr3_nt: TGTGCCACCAGTGACGGACAGACTAACTATGGCTACACCTTC
cdr3_aa: CATSDGQTNYGYTF

clone_size: NA
j_call: TRBJ1-6
v_call: TRBV11-2
d_call: NA
cdr3_nt: TGTGCCAGCAGCTTAGCTGGGGTGGGCCTCCACTTT
cdr3_aa: CASSLAGVGLHF

clone_size: NA
j_call: TRBJ2-7
v_call: TRBV19
d_call: NA
cdr3_nt: TGTGCCAGTAGTCCCGAGACAGCGAACTCCTACGAGCAGTACTTC
cdr3_aa: CASSPETANSYEQYF

clone_size: many
j_call: TRBJ2-2
v_call: TRBV12-3/TRBV12-4
d_call: NA
cdr3_nt: TGTGCCAGCAGCCCGTCAGGGATAGGGGAGCTGTTTTTT
cdr3_aa: CASSPSGIGELFF

clone_size: many
j_call: TRBJ2-7
v_call: TRBV28
d_call: TRBD1
cdr3_nt: TGTGCCAGCAGTTCCGGACAGGGGCACTACGAGCAGTACTTC
cdr3_aa: CASSSGQGHYEQYF

clone_size: NA
j_call: TRBJ2-7
v_call: TRBV7-2
d_call: NA
cdr3_nt: TGTGCCAGCAGCCAACCCCCCTACGAGCAGTACTTC
cdr3_aa: CASSQPPYEQYF

clone_size: NA
j_call: TRBJ2-7
v_call: TRBV6-5
d_call: NA
cdr3_nt: TGTGCCAGCAGTTACTTAAGGGACTTCCCAACCTACGAGCAGTACTTC
cdr3_aa: CASSYLRDFPTYEQYF

clone_size: many
j_call: TRBJ1-2
v_call: TRBV6-1
d_call: NA
cdr3_nt: TGTGCCAGCAGTGAAGACAGGGTTCTATATGGCTACACCTTC
cdr3_aa: CASSEDRVLYGYTF

clone_size: many
j_call: TRBJ2-7
v_call: TRBV12-3/TRBV12-4
d_call: TRBD1
cdr3_nt: TGTGCCAGCAGTGTCAGGACAGGATCCTACGAGCAGTACTTC
cdr3_aa: CASSVRTGSYEQYF

clone_size: NA
j_call: TRBJ2-7
v_call: TRBV5-5
d_call: NA
cdr3_nt: TGTGCCAGCAGTCTCACCGTGACATCTTACGATCAGTACTTC
cdr3_aa: CASSLTVTSYDQYF

clone_size: NA
j_call: TRBJ2-2
v_call: TRBV5-1
d_call: TRBD2
cdr3_nt: TGCGCCAGCAGCCGGACTAGCGGGTTGAACACCGGGGAGCTGTTTTTT
cdr3_aa: CASSRTSGLNTGELFF

clone_size: few
j_call: TRBJ1-1
v_call: TRBV3-1
d_call: NA
cdr3_nt: TGTGCCAGCAGCCAATGGGATGGGGGGAACACTGAAGCTTTCTTT
cdr3_aa: CASSQWDGGNTEAFF

clone_size: once
j_call: TRBJ2-2
v_call: TRBV12-3/TRBV12-4
d_call: NA
cdr3_nt: TGTGCCAGCAGTTTAGAGGGACACCTCACCGGGGAGCTGTTTTTT
cdr3_aa: CASSLEGHLTGELFF

clone_size: many
j_call: TRBJ1-6
v_call: TRBV6-1
d_call: NA
cdr3_nt: TGTGCCAGCACGCCTACGGGACGGATTAATTCACCCCTCCACTTT
cdr3_aa: CASTPTGRINSPLHF

clone_size: NA
j_call: TRBJ1-6
v_call: TRBV12-3/TRBV12-4
d_call: TRBD1
cdr3_nt: TGTGCCAGCAGTACAGGGGGAAATAATTCACCCCTCCACTTT
cdr3_aa: CASSTGGNNSPLHF

clone_size: NA
j_call: TRBJ1-5
v_call: TRBV6-2/TRBV6-3
d_call: NA
cdr3_nt: TGTGCCAGCAGAGATCGGGAATATAGCAATCAGCCCCAGCATTTT
cdr3_aa: CASRDREYSNQPQHF

clone_size: many
j_call: TRBJ2-5
v_call: TRBV27
d_call: NA
cdr3_nt: TGTGCCAGCAGTTTTGGGGGGGGCCGTCAAGAGACCCAGTACTTC
cdr3_aa: CASSFGGGRQETQYF

clone_size: many
j_call: TRBJ1-5
v_call: TRBV11-2
d_call: NA
cdr3_nt: TGTGCCAGCAGCCCGGGACCGCCACAATATAGCAATCAGCCCCAGCATTTT
cdr3_aa: CASSPGPPQYSNQPQHF

clone_size: many
j_call: TRBJ2-6
v_call: TRBV4-3
d_call: NA
cdr3_nt: TGCGCCAGCAGCCAAGGTGTGTGGGGCTCTGGGGCCAACGTCCTGACTTTC
cdr3_aa: CASSQGVWGSGANVLTF

clone_size: many
j_call: TRBJ2-2
v_call: TRBV11-1
d_call: TRBD2
cdr3_nt: TGTGCCAGCAGCTTAGAGGTAGTGGGACTAGCGGCCGGGGAGCTGTTTTTT
cdr3_aa: CASSLEVVGLAAGELFF

clone_size: many
j_call: TRBJ2-2
v_call: TRBV27
d_call: NA
cdr3_nt: TGTGCCAGCAGTTTAGGACCGTCCGGGGAGCTGTTTTTT
cdr3_aa: CASSLGPSGELFF

clone_size: NA
j_call: TRBJ2-5
v_call: TRBV29-1
d_call: NA
cdr3_nt: TGCAGCGTTGATTCCGGGGCGGGGGAGACCCAGTACTTC
cdr3_aa: CSVDSGAGETQYF

clone_size: NA
j_call: TRBJ1-5
v_call: TRBV6-5
d_call: NA
cdr3_nt: TGTGCCAGCAGTTTAGTGTTAGGCGGACAGCCCCAGCATTTT
cdr3_aa: CASSLVLGGQPQHF

clone_size: NA
j_call: TRBJ1-5
v_call: TRBV28
d_call: NA
cdr3_nt: TGTGCCAGCAGTCTAGGTCGGGACCGAAATCGACCCCAGCATTTT
cdr3_aa: CASSLGRDRNRPQHF

clone_size: many
j_call: TRBJ1-1
v_call: TRBV27
d_call: NA
cdr3_nt: TGTGCCAGCAGTCCCCAGTTGGTGACCACTGAAGCTTTCTTT
cdr3_aa: CASSPQLVTTEAFF

clone_size: many
j_call: TRBJ2-7
v_call: TRBV6-1
d_call: NA
cdr3_nt: TGTGCCAGCGGAGCAGGTCCCTACGAGCAGTACTTC
cdr3_aa: CASGAGPYEQYF

clone_size: many
j_call: TRBJ1-5
v_call: TRBV5-1
d_call: TRBD1
cdr3_nt: TGCGCCAGCAGCTTGGCCGGGACAGGCAATCAGCCCCAGCATTTT
cdr3_aa: CASSLAGTGNQPQHF

clone_size: NA
j_call: TRBJ1-1
v_call: TRBV3-1
d_call: NA
cdr3_nt: TGTGCCAGCAGCCAAGTAGGAGGGGGAGCTTTCTTT
cdr3_aa: CASSQVGGGAFF

clone_size: few
j_call: TRBJ2-5
v_call: TRBV7-8
d_call: TRBD2
cdr3_nt: TGTGTCAGCAGCTTAGTTGGGGGGGGGCAAGAGACCCAGTACTTC
cdr3_aa: CVSSLVGGGQETQYF

clone_size: NA
j_call: TRBJ2-6
v_call: TRBV12-3/TRBV12-4
d_call: NA
cdr3_nt: TGTGCCAGCAGTTACACCCGGTCTGGGGCCAACGTCCTGACTTTC
cdr3_aa: CASSYTRSGANVLTF

clone_size: many
j_call: TRBJ1-1
v_call: TRBV20-1
d_call: NA
cdr3_nt: TGCAGTGCTAGGGCAGACAACACTGAAGCTTTCTTT
cdr3_aa: CSARADNTEAFF

clone_size: NA
j_call: TRBJ1-1
v_call: TRBV27
d_call: NA
cdr3_nt: TGTGCCAGCAGTCCCCCTTTTCGGCACACTGAAGCTTTCTTT
cdr3_aa: CASSPPFRHTEAFF

clone_size: NA
j_call: TRBJ1-5
v_call: TRBV10-3
d_call: NA
cdr3_nt: TGTGCCATCAGTGAAAGGGAGAGCAATCAGCCCCAGCATTTT
cdr3_aa: CAISERESNQPQHF

clone_size: many
j_call: TRBJ1-5
v_call: TRBV28
d_call: NA
cdr3_nt: TGTGCCAGCAGGCCATACATGCAGCCCCAGCATTTT
cdr3_aa: CASRPYMQPQHF

clone_size: many
j_call: TRBJ1-1
v_call: TRBV28
d_call: NA
cdr3_nt: TGTGCCAGCAGGTGGACCGGGACAAGAACTTTCTTT
cdr3_aa: CASRWTGTRTFF

clone_size: NA
j_call: TRBJ1-2
v_call: TRBV4-1
d_call: TRBD1
cdr3_nt: TGCGCCAGCAGCCAAAGGACAGGGAATAACTATGGCTACACCTTC
cdr3_aa: CASSQRTGNNYGYTF

clone_size: many
j_call: TRBJ2-5
v_call: TRBV24-1
d_call: NA
cdr3_nt: TGTGCCACCAGTTCTCCCCCGGGACAAAGGGAGGAGACCCAGTACTTC
cdr3_aa: CATSSPPGQREETQYF

clone_size: few
j_call: TRBJ2-7
v_call: TRBV6-5
d_call: TRBD1
cdr3_nt: TGTGCCAGCAGTTACTGGGACAGGGGGGACTACGAGCAGTACTTC
cdr3_aa: CASSYWDRGDYEQYF

clone_size: many
j_call: TRBJ2-7
v_call: TRBV6-2/TRBV6-3
d_call: NA
cdr3_nt: TGTGCCAGCAGTACCGTCTGGGATAGCTACGAGCAGTACTTC
cdr3_aa: CASSTVWDSYEQYF

clone_size: few
j_call: TRBJ1-1
v_call: TRBV6-5
d_call: TRBD1
cdr3_nt: TGTGCCAGCAGTTACGGACAGGCTTTCTCTGAAGCTTTCTTT
cdr3_aa: CASSYGQAFSEAFF

clone_size: many
j_call: TRBJ2-7
v_call: TRBV5-5
d_call: NA
cdr3_nt: TGTGCCAGCAGCTTTGATCTGTACGAGCAGTACTTC
cdr3_aa: CASSFDLYEQYF

clone_size: many
j_call: TRBJ2-4
v_call: TRBV5-1
d_call: NA
cdr3_nt: TGCGCCAGCAGCCTGGACAGCCACCCTCTAGCCAAAAACATTCAGTACTTC
cdr3_aa: CASSLDSHPLAKNIQYF

clone_size: NA
j_call: TRBJ2-5
v_call: TRBV27
d_call: TRBD2
cdr3_nt: TGTGCCAGCAGTTTCCTCAGGACTAGCAGGGAGACCCAGTACTTC
cdr3_aa: CASSFLRTSRETQYF

clone_size: many
j_call: TRBJ1-1
v_call: TRBV5-1
d_call: NA
cdr3_nt: TGCGCCAGCCTGGGGCCGGGGGACACTGAAGCTTTCTTT
cdr3_aa: CASLGPGDTEAFF

clone_size: many
j_call: TRBJ2-7
v_call: TRBV7-2
d_call: NA
cdr3_nt: TGTGCCAGCAGCTTATTAGAACGGAACGAGCAGTACTTC
cdr3_aa: CASSLLERNEQYF

clone_size: NA
j_call: TRBJ2-7
v_call: TRBV6-1
d_call: NA
cdr3_nt: TGTGCCAGCATAGGCGTTGACTACGAGCAGTACTTC
cdr3_aa: CASIGVDYEQYF

clone_size: many
j_call: TRBJ2-2
v_call: TRBV7-8
d_call: TRBD2
cdr3_nt: TGTGCCAGCAGCCAAAGTGGTCTAGCGGGGACCGGGGAGCTGTTTTTT
cdr3_aa: CASSQSGLAGTGELFF

clone_size: few
j_call: TRBJ2-5
v_call: TRBV12-3/TRBV12-4
d_call: TRBD2
cdr3_nt: TGTGCCAGCAGTCCGGGACTAGCGAGACGGGGGACCCAGTACTTC
cdr3_aa: CASSPGLARRGTQYF

clone_size: once
j_call: TRBJ2-7
v_call: TRBV12-3/TRBV12-4
d_call: NA
cdr3_nt: TGTGCCAGCAGCCCCTCTGGCTACGAGCGGTACTTC
cdr3_aa: CASSPSGYERYF

clone_size: many
j_call: TRBJ1-5
v_call: TRBV30
d_call: NA
cdr3_nt: TGTGCCTGGAGTGTAGCGGGCAATCAGCCCCAGCATTTT
cdr3_aa: CAWSVAGNQPQHF

clone_size: few
j_call: TRBJ1-2
v_call: TRBV11-1
d_call: TRBD1
cdr3_nt: TGTGCCAGCAGCCCAACACCGGGACAGGCGAAATTTAACTATGGCTACACCTTC
cdr3_aa: CASSPTPGQAKFNYGYTF

clone_size: many
j_call: TRBJ2-2
v_call: TRBV27
d_call: TRBD1
cdr3_nt: TGTGCCAGCAGTTTTGCGGACAGGACGAACACCGGGGAGCTGTTTTTT
cdr3_aa: CASSFADRTNTGELFF